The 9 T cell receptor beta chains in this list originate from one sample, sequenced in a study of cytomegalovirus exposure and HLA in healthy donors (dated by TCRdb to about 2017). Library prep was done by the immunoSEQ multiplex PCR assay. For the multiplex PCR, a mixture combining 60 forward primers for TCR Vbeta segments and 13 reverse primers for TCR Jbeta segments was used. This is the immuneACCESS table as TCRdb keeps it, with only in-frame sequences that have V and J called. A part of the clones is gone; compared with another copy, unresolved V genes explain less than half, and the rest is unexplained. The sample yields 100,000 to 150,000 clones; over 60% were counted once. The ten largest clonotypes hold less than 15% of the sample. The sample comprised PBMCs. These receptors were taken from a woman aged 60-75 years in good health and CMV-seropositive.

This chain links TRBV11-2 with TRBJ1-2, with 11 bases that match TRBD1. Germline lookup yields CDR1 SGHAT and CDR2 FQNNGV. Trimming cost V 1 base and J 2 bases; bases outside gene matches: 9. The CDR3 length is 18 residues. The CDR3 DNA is TGTGCCAGCAGCTTAGCCGGATTAGGACAGGGGGCAAACTATGGCTACACCTTC. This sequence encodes CASSLAGLGQGANYGYTF.

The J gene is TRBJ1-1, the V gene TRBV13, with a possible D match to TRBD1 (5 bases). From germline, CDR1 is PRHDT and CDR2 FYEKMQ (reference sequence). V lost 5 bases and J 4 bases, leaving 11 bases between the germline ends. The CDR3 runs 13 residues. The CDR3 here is CASSLGLGTEAFF. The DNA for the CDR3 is TGTGCCAGCAGCCTGGGACTAGGCACTGAAGCTTTCTTT. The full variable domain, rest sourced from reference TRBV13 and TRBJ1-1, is AAGVIQSPRHLIKEKRETATLKCYPIPRHDTVYWYQQGPGQDPQFLISFYEKMQSDKGSIPDRFSAQQFSDYHSELNMSSLELGDSALYFCASSLGLGTEAFFGQGTRLTVV.

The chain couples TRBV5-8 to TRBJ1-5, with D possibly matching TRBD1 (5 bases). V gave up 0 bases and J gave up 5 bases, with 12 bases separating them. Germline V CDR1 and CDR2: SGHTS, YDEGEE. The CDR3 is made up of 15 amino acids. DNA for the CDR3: TGTGCCAGCAGCTTGGAGGGCAGGGAGGATCAGCCCCAGCATTTT. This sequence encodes CASSLEGREDQPQHF.

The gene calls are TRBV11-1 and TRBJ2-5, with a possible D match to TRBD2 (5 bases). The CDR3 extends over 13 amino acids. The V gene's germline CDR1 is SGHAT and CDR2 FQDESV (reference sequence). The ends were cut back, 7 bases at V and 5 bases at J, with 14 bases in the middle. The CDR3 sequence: CASTDPERETQYF. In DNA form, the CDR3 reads TGTGCCAGCACCGACCCGGAGCGGGAGACCCAGTACTTC.

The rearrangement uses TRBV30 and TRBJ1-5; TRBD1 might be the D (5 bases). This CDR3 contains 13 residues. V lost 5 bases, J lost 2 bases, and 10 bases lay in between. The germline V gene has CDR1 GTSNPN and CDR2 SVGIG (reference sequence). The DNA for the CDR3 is TGTGCCTGGGCTAAAGGGGGCAATCAGCCCCAGCATTTT. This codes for CAWAKGGNQPQHF.

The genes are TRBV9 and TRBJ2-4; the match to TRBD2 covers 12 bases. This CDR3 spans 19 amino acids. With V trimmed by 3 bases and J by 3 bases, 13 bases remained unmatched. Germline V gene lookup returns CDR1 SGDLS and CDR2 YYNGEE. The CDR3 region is CASSGDLAGGLTGKNIQYF. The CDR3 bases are TGTGCCAGCAGCGGAGATCTAGCGGGGGGGCTTACGGGCAAAAACATTCAGTACTTC.

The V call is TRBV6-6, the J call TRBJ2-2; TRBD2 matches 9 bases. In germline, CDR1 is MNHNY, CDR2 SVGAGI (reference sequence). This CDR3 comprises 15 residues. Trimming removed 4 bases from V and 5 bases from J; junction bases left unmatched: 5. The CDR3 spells CASSLAGVRTGELFF. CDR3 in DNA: TGTGCCAGCAGTTTAGCGGGAGTACGGACCGGGGAGCTGTTTTTT.

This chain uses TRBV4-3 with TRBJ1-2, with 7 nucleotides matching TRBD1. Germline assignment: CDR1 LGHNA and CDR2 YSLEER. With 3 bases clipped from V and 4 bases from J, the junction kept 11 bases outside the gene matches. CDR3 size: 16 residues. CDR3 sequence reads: CASSHLNRDSSYGYTF. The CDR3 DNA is TGCGCCAGCAGCCACCTGAACCGGGACAGTAGCTATGGCTACACCTTC.

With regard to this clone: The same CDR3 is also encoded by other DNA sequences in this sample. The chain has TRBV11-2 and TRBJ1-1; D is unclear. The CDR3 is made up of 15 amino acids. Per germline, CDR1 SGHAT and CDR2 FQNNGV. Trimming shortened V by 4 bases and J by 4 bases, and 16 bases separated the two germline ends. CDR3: CASSSQPPPGTEAFF. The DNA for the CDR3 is TGTGCCAGCAGCTCCCAACCGCCCCCGGGCACTGAAGCTTTCTTT. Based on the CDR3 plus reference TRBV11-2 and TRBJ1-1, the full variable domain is EAGVAQSPRYKIIEKRQSVAFWCNPISGHATLYWYQQILGQGPKLLIQFQNNGVVDDSQLPKDRFSAERLKGVDSTLKIQPAKLEDSAVYLCASSSQPPPGTEAFFGQGTRLTVV.